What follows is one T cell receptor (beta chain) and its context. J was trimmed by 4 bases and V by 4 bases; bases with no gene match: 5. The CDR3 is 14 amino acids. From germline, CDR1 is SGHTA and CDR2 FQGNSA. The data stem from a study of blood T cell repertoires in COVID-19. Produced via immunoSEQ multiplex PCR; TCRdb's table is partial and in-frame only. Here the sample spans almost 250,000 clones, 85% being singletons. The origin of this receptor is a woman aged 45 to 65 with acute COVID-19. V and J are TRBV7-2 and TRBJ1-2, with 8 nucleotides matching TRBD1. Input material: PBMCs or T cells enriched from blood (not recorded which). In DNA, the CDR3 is TGTGCCAGCAGCTCCGGGACAGGCCTCTATGGCTACACCTTC. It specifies CASSSGTGLYGYTF.